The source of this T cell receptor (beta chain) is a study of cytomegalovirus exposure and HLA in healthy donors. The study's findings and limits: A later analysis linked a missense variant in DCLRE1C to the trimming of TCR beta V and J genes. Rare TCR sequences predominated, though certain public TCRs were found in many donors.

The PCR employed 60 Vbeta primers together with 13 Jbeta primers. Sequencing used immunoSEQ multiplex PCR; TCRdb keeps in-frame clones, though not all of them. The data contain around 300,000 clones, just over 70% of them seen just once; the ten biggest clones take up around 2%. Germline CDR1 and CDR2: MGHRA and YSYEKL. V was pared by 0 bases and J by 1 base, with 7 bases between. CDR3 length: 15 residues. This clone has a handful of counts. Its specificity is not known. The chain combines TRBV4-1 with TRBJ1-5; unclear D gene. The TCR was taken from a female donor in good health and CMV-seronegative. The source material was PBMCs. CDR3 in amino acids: CASSQDWQSNQPQHF. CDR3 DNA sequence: TGCGCCAGCAGCCAAGATTGGCAGAGCAATCAGCCCCAGCATTTT.